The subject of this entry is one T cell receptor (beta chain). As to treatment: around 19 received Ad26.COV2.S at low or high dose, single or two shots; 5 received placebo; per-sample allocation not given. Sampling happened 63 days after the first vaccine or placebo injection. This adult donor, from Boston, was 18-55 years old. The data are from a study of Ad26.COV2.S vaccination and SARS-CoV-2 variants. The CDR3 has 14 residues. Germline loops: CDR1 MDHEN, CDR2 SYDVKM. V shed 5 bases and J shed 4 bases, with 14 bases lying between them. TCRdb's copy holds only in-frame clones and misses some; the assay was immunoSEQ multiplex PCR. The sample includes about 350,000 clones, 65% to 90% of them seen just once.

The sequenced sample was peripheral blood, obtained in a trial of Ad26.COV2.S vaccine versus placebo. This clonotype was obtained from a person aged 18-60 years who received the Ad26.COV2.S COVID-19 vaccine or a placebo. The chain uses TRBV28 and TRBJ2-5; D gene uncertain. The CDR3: CASSAPTALETQYF. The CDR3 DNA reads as TGTGCCAGCAGTGCCCCCACCGCCCTAGAGACCCAGTACTTC.